This TCR beta chain derives from a study of blood T cell repertoires in COVID-19. Using immunoSEQ multiplex PCR, the repertoire was profiled, and TCRdb retains in-frame clones only, with some absent. Here the sample spans about 320,000 clones, around 85% being singletons. The V end was cut by 0 bases, the J end by 4 bases, with 7 bases between. The CDR3 extends over 15 amino acids. Germline loops: CDR1 LGHNA, CDR2 YNFKEQ. The sample consisted of PBMCs or T cells enriched from blood (not recorded which). The sequence was collected from a woman aged 30 to 39 who had been exposed to COVID-19. This chain uses TRBV4-2 with TRBJ2-6; D unclear. The CDR3 nucleotides read TGTGCCAGCAGCCAAGACCCACGGGGGGCCAACGTCCTGACTTTC. It translates to CASSQDPRGANVLTF.